This T cell receptor beta chain was identified during a study of HIV-infected patients and healthy controls. Broader study findings: Significantly higher mean Gini indices appeared in HIV-infected repertoires, possibly reflecting oligoclonality. Mean usage of eight alpha and eight beta V genes differed significantly in HIV-infected patients versus controls.

Alpha and beta constant-region primers primed reverse transcription of around 540 ng RNA. Using multiplexing indices, alpha and beta chain libraries were generated apart by chain-specific third strand synthesis. Each CDR3 protein gets one entry after TCRdb re-called the 5' RACE reads with MiXCR. There are over 15,000 distinct CDR3 sequences in the sample; over 5% occur only once, and roughly 2% lies in the top ten. No cell fractionation was done, so the repertoire covers all unsorted peripheral blood T cells. This CDR3 region has 16 residues. V gave up 1 base and J gave up 1 base, with 13 bases separating them. CDR1 and CDR2 from the germline V gene are SGDLS and YYNGEE. Regarding this clonotype: Antigen unknown.

The source is an adult in good health. This chain joins TRBV9 and TRBJ2-3; D might be TRBD2 (6 bases). Sequencing was done on a sample of blood. CDR3 nucleotide sequence: TGTGCCAGCAGCGTATACAGCGGGCTGCGCACAGATACGCAGTATTTT. Its protein product is CASSVYSGLRTDTQYF.